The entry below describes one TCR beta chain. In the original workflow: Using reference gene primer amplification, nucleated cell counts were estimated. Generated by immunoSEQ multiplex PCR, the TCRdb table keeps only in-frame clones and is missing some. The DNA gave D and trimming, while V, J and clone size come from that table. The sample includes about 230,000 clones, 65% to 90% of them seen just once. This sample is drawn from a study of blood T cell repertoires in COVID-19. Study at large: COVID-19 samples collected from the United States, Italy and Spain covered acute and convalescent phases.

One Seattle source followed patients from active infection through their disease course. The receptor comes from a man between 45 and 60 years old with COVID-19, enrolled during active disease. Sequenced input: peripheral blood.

CDR3 sequence reads: CASSQEGGGGAGDTQYF. In DNA, the CDR3 is TGTGCCAGCAGCCAAGAGGGCGGCGGGGGGGCCGGAGATACGCAGTATTTT. The V and J genes are TRBV4-2 and TRBJ2-3; 9 bases map to TRBD2. V lost 0 bases and J lost 5; bases outside the gene matches: 9. Germline V gene lookup returns CDR1 LGHNA and CDR2 YNFKEQ. The CDR3 is 17 amino acids.